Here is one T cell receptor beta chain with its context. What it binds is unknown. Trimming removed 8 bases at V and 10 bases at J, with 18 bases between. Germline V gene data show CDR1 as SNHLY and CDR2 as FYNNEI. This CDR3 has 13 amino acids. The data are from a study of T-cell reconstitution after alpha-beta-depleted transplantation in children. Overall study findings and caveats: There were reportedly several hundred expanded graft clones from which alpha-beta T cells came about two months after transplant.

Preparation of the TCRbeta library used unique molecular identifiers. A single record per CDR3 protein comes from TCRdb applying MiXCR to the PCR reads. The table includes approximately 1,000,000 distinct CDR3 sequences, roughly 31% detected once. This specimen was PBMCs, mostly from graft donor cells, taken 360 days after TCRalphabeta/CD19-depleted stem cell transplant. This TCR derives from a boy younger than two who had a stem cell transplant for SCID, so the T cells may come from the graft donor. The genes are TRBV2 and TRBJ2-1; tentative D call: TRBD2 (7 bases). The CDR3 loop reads CASLAVGRGEQFF. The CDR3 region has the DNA TGTGCCAGCCTTGCGGTGGGGAGGGGGGAGCAGTTCTTC.